This TCR beta chain was captured by sequencing in a study of CD8 T cells in Susac syndrome. Negative isolation yielded CD4+ and CD8+ T cells, and FACS enriched TEMRA cells. Study outcomes and limitations: The study recognized that the number of individuals in its TCR sequencing and HLA analysis was relatively small.

This clonotype was seen a handful of times. Its antigen is currently unknown. RNA in amounts of about 0.45 to 1 ug was reverse transcribed with random hexamers. An immunoSEQ multiplex PCR generated amplified TCR beta CDR3 products spanning 54 Vbeta and 13 Jbeta. MiXCR was run by TCRdb on the immunoSEQ multiplex PCR reads, yielding one entry per CDR3 protein. The table lists around 180,000 distinct CDR3 sequences, approximately 93% of them singletons, with around 0.097% in the top ten. Sequencing used CD4+ T cells from PBMCs. This receptor was obtained from a human donor with multiple sclerosis.

The CDR3 nucleotides are TGTGCCAGCAGTGGTAGGGGCGAGCAGTACTTC. Translated: CASSGRGEQYF. The V gene is TRBV2, the J gene TRBJ2-7, with D possibly TRBD1 on 5 matching bases. V was shortened by 4 bases and J by 6 bases, with 7 bases between the two germline ends. Germline lookup yields CDR1 SNHLY and CDR2 FYNNEI. This CDR3 contains 11 residues.